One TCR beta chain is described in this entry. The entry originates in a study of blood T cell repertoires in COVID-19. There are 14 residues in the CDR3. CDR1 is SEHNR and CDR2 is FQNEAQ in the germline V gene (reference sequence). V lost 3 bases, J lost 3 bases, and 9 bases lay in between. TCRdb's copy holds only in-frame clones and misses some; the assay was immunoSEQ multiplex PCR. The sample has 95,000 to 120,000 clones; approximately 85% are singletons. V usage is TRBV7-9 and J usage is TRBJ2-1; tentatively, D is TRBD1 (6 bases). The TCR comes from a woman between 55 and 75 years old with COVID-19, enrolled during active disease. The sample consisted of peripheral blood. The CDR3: CASSFYRDYNEQFF. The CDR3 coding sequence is TGTGCCAGCAGCTTTTACAGGGACTACAATGAGCAGTTCTTC.